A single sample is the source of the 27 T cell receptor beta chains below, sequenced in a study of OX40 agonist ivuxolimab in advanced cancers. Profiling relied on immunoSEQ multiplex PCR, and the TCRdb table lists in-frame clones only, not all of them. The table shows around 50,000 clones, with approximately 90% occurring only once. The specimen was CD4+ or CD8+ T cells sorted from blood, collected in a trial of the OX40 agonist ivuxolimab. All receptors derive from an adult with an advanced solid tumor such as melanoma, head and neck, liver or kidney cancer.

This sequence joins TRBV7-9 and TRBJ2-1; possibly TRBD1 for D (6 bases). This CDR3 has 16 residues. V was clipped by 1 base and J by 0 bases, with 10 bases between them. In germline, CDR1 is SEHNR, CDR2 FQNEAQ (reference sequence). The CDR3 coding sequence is TGTGCCAGCAGCTTAGAAGGGGGTAGCTCCTACAATGAGCAGTTCTTC. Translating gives CASSLEGGSSYNEQFF.

As DNA, the CDR3 is TGTGCCAGCAGCCCCACTAGCGGGGGGTACAATGAGCAGTTCTTC. Its translation: CASSPTSGGYNEQFF. The V gene is TRBV11-2, the J gene TRBJ2-1, with TRBD2 identical over 12 bases. Germline V CDR1 and CDR2: SGHAT, FQNNGV. Unmatched junction bases numbered 3, after V lost 5 bases and J lost 4 bases. The CDR3 is 15 amino acids.

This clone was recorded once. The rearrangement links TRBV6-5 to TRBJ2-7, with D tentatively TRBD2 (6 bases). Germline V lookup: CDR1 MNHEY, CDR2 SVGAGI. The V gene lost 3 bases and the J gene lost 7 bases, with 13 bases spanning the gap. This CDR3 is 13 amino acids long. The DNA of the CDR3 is TGTGCCAGCAGTTATAGAGGGGCGGGAGAGCAGTACTTC. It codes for CASSYRGAGEQYF.

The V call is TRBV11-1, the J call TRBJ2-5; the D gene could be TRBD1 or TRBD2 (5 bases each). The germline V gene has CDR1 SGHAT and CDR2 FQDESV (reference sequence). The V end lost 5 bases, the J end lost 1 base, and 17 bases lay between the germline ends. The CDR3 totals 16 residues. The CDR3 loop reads CASSGGQLSFQETQYF. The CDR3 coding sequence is TGTGCCAGCAGCGGGGGTCAACTCAGCTTCCAAGAGACCCAGTACTTC. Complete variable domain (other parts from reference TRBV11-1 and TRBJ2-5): EAEVAQSPRYKITEKSQAVAFWCDPISGHATLYWYRQILGQGPELLVQFQDESVVDDSQLPKDRFSAERLKGVDSTLKIQPAELGDSAMYLCASSGGQLSFQETQYFGPGTRLLVL.

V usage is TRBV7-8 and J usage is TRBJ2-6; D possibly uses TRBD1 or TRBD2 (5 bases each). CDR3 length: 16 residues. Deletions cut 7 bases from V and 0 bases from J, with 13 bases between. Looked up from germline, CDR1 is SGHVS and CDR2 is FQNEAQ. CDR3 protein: CASTPGPPSGANVLTF. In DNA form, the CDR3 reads TGTGCCAGCACCCCGGGACCGCCCTCTGGGGCCAACGTCCTGACTTTC.

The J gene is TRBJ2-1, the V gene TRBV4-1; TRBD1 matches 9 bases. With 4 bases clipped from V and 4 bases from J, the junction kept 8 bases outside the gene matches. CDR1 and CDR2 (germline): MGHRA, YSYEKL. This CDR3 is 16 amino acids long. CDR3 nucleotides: TGCGCCAGCAGCCCTAGTGGGACAGGGAAGTACAATGAGCAGTTCTTC. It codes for CASSPSGTGKYNEQFF.

CDR3 amino acids: CASSYLTGGFNEQFF. CDR3 nucleotide sequence: TGTGCCAGCAGTTACCTGACAGGGGGTTTCAATGAGCAGTTCTTC. The chain is built from TRBV6-5 and TRBJ2-1; 9 bases line up with TRBD1. Germline V lookup: CDR1 MNHEY, CDR2 SVGAGI. The CDR3 runs to 15 residues. Losses at the gene ends were 2 bases for V and 6 bases for J; bases not matched to a gene: 5.

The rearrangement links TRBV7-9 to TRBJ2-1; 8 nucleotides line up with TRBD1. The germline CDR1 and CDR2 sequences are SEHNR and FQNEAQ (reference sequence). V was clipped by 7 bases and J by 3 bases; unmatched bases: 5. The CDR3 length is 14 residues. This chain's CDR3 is CASTRDRYYNEQFF. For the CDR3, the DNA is TGTGCCAGCACCCGGGACAGGTACTACAATGAGCAGTTCTTC. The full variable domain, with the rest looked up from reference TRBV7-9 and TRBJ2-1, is DTGVSQNPRHKITKRGQNVTFRCDPISEHNRLYWYRQTLGQGPEFLTYFQNEAQLEKSRLLSDRFSAERPKGSFSTLEIQRTEQGDSAMYLCASTRDRYYNEQFFGPGTRLTVL.

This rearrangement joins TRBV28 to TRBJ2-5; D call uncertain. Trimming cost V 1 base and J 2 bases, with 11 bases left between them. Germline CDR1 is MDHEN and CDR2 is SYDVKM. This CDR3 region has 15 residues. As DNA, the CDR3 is TGTGCCAGCAGTTTATACGAAAAGACGCAAGAGACCCAGTACTTC. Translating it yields CASSLYEKTQETQYF.

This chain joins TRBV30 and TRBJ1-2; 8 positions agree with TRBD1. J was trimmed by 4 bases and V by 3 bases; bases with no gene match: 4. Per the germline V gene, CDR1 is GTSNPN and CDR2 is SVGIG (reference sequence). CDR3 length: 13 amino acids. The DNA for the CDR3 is TGTGCCTGGAGGAGGACAGGGCCCTATGGCTACACCTTC. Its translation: CAWRRTGPYGYTF.

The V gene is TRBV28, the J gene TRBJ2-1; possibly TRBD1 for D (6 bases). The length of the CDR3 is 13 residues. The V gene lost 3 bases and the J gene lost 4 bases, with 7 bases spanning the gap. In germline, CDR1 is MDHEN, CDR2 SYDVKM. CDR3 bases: TGTGCCAGCAGTTTCCAGGGGTACAATGAGCAGTTCTTC. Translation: CASSFQGYNEQFF.

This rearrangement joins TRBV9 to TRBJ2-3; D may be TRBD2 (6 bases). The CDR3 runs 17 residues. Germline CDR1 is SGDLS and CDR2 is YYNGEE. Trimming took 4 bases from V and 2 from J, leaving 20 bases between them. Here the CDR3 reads CASSPSGAAGLTDTQYF. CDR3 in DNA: TGTGCCAGCAGCCCTAGTGGGGCGGCGGGGCTCACAGATACGCAGTATTTT.

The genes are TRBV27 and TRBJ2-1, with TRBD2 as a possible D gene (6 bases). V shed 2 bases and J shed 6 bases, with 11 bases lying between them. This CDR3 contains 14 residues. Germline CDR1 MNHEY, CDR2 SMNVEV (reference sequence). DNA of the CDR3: TGTGCCAGCAGTTTAGTGGTCGGGGGCAATGAGCAGTTCTTC. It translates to CASSLVVGGNEQFF.

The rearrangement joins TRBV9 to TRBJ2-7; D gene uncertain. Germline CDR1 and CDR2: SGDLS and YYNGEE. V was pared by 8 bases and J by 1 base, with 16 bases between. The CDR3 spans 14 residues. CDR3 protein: CASTPGSVSYEQYF. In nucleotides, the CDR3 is TGTGCCAGTACTCCCGGATCTGTTTCCTACGAGCAGTACTTC.

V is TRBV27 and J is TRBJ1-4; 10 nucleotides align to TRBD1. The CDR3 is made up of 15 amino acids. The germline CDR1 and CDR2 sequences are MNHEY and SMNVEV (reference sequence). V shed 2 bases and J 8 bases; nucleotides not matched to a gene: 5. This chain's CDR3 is CASSLGTGVGEKLFF. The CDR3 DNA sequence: TGTGCCAGCAGTTTAGGGACAGGGGTGGGGGAAAAACTGTTTTTT.

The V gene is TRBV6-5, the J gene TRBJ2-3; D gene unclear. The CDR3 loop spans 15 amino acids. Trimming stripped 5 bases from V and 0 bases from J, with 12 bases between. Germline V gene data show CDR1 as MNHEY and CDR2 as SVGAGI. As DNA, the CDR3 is TGTGCCAGCAGTCCCCGGACCTTGAGCACAGATACGCAGTATTTT. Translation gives CASSPRTLSTDTQYF.

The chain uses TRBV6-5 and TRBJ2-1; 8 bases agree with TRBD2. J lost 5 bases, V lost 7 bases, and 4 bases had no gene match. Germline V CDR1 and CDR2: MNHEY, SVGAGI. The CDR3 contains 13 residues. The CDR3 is CASISGENNEQFF. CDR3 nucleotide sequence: TGTGCCAGCATTAGCGGGGAGAACAATGAGCAGTTCTTC.

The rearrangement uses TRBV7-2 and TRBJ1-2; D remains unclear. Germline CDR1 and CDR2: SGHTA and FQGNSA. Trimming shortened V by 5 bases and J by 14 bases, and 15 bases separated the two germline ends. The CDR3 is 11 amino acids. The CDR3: CASSQAGIGTF. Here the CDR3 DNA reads TGTGCCAGCAGCCAAGCCGGGATTGGGACCTTC.

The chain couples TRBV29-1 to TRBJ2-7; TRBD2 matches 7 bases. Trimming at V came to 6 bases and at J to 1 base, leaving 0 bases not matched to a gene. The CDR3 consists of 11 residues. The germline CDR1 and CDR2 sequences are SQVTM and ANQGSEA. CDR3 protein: CSVRGSYEQYF. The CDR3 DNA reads TGCAGCGTGCGGGGGTCCTACGAGCAGTACTTC.

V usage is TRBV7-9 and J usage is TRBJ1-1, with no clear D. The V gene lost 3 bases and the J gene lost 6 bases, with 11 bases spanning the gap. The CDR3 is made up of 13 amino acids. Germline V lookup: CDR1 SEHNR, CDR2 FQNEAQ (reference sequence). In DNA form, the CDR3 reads TGTGCCAGCAGCTTTACGGGAAGGCCTGAAGCTTTCTTT. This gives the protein CASSFTGRPEAFF. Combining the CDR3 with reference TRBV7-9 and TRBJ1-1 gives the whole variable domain DTGVSQNPRHKITKRGQNVTFRCDPISEHNRLYWYRQTLGQGPEFLTYFQNEAQLEKSRLLSDRFSAERPKGSFSTLEIQRTEQGDSAMYLCASSFTGRPEAFFGQGTRLTVV.

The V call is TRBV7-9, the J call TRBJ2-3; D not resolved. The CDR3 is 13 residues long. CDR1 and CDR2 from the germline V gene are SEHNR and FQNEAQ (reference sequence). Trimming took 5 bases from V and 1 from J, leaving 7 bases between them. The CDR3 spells CASSPPGTDTQYF. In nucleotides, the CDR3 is TGTGCCAGCAGCCCGCCGGGCACAGATACGCAGTATTTT.

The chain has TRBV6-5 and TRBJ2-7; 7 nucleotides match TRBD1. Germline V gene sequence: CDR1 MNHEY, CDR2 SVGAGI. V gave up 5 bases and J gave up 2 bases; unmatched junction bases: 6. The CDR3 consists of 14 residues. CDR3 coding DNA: TGTGCCAGCAGTCTGAAAGGGGGCACCTACGAGCAGTACTTC. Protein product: CASSLKGGTYEQYF.

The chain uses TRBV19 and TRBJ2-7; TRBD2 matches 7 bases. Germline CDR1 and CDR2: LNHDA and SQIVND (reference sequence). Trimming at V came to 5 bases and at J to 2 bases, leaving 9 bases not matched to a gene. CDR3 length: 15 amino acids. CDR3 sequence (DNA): TGTGCCAGTAGTTGGGGACGCGGGAGTCCCTACGAGCAGTACTTC. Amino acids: CASSWGRGSPYEQYF.

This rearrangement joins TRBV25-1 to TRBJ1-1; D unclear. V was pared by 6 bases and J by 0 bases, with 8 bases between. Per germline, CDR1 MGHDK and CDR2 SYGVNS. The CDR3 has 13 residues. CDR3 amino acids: CASSLTLNTEAFF. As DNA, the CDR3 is TGTGCCAGCAGCCTGACCCTGAACACTGAAGCTTTCTTT. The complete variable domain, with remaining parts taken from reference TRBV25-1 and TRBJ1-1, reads EADIYQTPRYLVIGTGKKITLECSQTMGHDKMYWYQQDPGMELHLIHYSYGVNSTEKGDLSSESTVSRIRTEHFPLTLESARPSHTSQYLCASSLTLNTEAFFGQGTRLTVV.

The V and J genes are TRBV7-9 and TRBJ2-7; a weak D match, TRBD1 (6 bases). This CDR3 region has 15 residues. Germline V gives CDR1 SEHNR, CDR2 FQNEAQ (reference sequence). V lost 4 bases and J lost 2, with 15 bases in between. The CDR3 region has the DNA TGTGCCAGCAGCTCGTTACAGGGTCCCCCCTACGAGCAGTACTTC. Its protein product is CASSSLQGPPYEQYF.

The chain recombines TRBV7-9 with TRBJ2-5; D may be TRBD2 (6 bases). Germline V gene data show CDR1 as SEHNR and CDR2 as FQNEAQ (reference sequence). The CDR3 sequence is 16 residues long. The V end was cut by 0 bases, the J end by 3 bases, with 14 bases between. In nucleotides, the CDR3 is TGTGCCAGCAGCTTAGCGCGGGGACTGCATGAAGAGACCCAGTACTTC. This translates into CASSLARGLHEETQYF.

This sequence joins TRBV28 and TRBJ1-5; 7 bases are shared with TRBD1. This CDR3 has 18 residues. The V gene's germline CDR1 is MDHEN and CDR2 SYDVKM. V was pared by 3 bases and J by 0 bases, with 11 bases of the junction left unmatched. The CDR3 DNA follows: TGTGCCAGCAGTTTCGGGGGTGGACAGGACCCTAGCAATCAGCCCCAGCATTTT. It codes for CASSFGGGQDPSNQPQHF.